This T cell receptor beta chain is drawn from a study of beta chain features in type 1 diabetes. Study-wide findings and caveats: Cells expressing TCR highly could be over-represented by cDNA sequencing. Healthy donors had naive, central memory and Treg TCRB repertoires that appeared less similar than those seen among patients.

Investigators reverse transcribed all isolated RNA, so they sequenced expressed TCRB transcripts. Each sample of naive, central memory or regulatory T cells had, on average, about 3.57 million reads. Produced via immunoSEQ multiplex PCR; TCRdb's table is partial and in-frame only. Here the sample spans 810,000 or so clones, 17% being singletons. V was shortened by 5 bases and J by 4 bases, with 3 bases between the two germline ends. The germline V gene has CDR1 SGHAT and CDR2 FQNNGV. The CDR3 is 11 amino acids. Regarding this clone: Its antigen is undetermined.

The sequence came from a woman aged 18-29 years in good health. The sequencing sample was made of naive CD4+ T cells from blood. The chain links TRBV11-2 to TRBJ2-1; D is ambiguous. CDR3 region: CASSEYNEQFF. The CDR3 nucleotides read TGTGCCAGCAGCGAGTACAATGAGCAGTTCTTC.